This T cell receptor (beta chain) was identified during a study of cytomegalovirus exposure and HLA in healthy donors. Trimming removed 7 bases at V and 3 bases at J, with 11 bases between. The CDR3 runs 13 residues. CDR1 and CDR2 (germline): SNHLY, FYNNEI. This clone has more than one count but fewer than ten. Researchers ran the PCR with 60 Vbeta and 13 Jbeta primers. The table came from immunoSEQ multiplex PCR; TCRdb's copy has only in-frame clones and leaves some out. The profile shows around 190,000 clones, around 80% of them singletons. Sequenced input: PBMCs. The receptor comes from a man aged 25-45 years in good health and CMV-seronegative. The rearrangement links TRBV2 to TRBJ2-3; the D is unclear. The CDR3 bases are TGTGCCAGCAATCCGTCTCTTACAGATACGCAGTATTTT. Its translation is CASNPSLTDTQYF. Together with reference TRBV2 and TRBJ2-3, the CDR3 gives the full variable domain: EPEVTQTPSHQVTQMGQEVILRCVPISNHLYFYWYRQILGQKVEFLVSFYNNEISEKSEIFDDQFSVERPDGSNFTLKIRSTKLEDSAMYFCASNPSLTDTQYFGPGTRLTVL.